The sequence of this T cell receptor beta chain was determined in a study of blood T cell repertoires in COVID-19. At the level of the study: The cDNA or gDNA used as material had been derived from T cells, B-cell-depleted T cells, or PBMCs.

Followed longitudinally, the Seattle patients had been enrolled during active infection. In the authors' methods: From reference gene primer amplification, estimates of nucleated cell counts were derived. The repertoire was sequenced with immunoSEQ multiplex PCR; TCRdb's copy has only in-frame clones and lacks some. V, J and clone size are those of that table, while D and trimming were read from the DNA. The sample consists of fewer than 200,000 clones, 79% of them appearing once. This clone was observed a handful of times. CDR1 and CDR2 from the germline V gene are SGHNT and YYREEE (reference sequence). CDR3 length: 13 residues. Trimming left V 4 bases short and J 9 bases short, with 14 bases between.

What was sequenced was peripheral blood. This receptor was taken from a woman in her fifties or sixties with COVID-19, enrolled during active disease. The V gene is TRBV5-4, the J gene TRBJ2-1, with a tentative D call TRBD1 (5 bases). CDR3 coding DNA: TGTGCCAGCAGCCCTGGTGTCAGGGTTGAGCAGTTCTTC. This gives the protein CASSPGVRVEQFF.